Each of the 7 T cell receptor beta chains below was sequenced from the same sample in a study of blood T cell repertoires in COVID-19. Only in-frame clones appear in the TCRdb table, and some are missing; sequencing was by immunoSEQ multiplex PCR. The repertoire holds under 80,000 clones, with about 88% as singletons. Sequenced material: peripheral blood. The receptors shown here come from an older man with active COVID-19.

The gene calls are TRBV19 and TRBJ1-2; D is undetermined. Germline-derived CDR1 and CDR2 are LNHDA and SQIVND (reference sequence). Deletions cut 6 bases from V and 0 bases from J, with 8 bases between. This CDR3 has 13 amino acids. The DNA for the CDR3 is TGTGCCAGTAGGCGGGAGACTAACTATGGCTACACCTTC. This codes for CASRRETNYGYTF.

The chain uses TRBV6-5 and TRBJ1-2, with 7 positions matching TRBD1. The trim removed 10 bases at V and 4 bases at J, leaving 3 bases unmatched. CDR1 MNHEY and CDR2 SVGAGI come from the germline V gene. The CDR3 has 11 amino acids. CDR3 DNA: TGTGCCACCACAGGGGCCTATGGCTACACCTTC. Translating gives CATTGAYGYTF.

This chain connects TRBV6-5 to TRBJ2-2, with 8 bases fitting TRBD2. V dropped 2 bases and J dropped 7; count of bases not matched to a gene: 9. The CDR3 covers 16 residues. The V gene's germline CDR1 is MNHEY and CDR2 SVGAGI. As DNA, the CDR3 is TGTGCCAGCAGTTACCCGGGGGGGAGGTATAACGGGGAGCTGTTTTTT. Amino acids: CASSYPGGRYNGELFF.

This chain connects TRBV11-2 to TRBJ2-5; 8 nucleotides align to TRBD1. CDR1 is SGHAT, CDR2 FQNNGV, per germline. The CDR3 consists of 18 residues. V shed 5 bases and J 5 bases; nucleotides not matched to a gene: 19. CDR3 protein: CASSRAGRAGGMVETQYF. CDR3 DNA sequence: TGTGCCAGCAGCCGCGCCGGTAGGGCAGGGGGCATGGTGGAGACCCAGTACTTC.

The rearrangement links TRBV4-3 to TRBJ1-2; TRBD1 is a possible D gene (5 bases). Germline assignment: CDR1 LGHNA and CDR2 YSLEER. This CDR3 contains 12 residues. V lost 1 base to trimming and J lost 7 bases, with 7 bases between them. Here the CDR3 reads CASSQGGGGYTF. Here the CDR3 DNA reads TGCGCCAGCAGCCAAGGGGGGGGTGGCTACACCTTC.

The J gene is TRBJ2-5, the V gene TRBV28, with D unclear. CDR1 and CDR2 from the germline V gene are MDHEN and SYDVKM. V was trimmed by 8 bases and J by 4 bases, leaving 11 bases between them. The CDR3 length is 12 residues. The CDR3 is CASGAPPETQYF. The CDR3 nucleotides read TGTGCCAGCGGAGCCCCACCAGAGACCCAGTACTTC.

The gene calls are TRBV5-1 and TRBJ2-2; D may be TRBD2 (6 bases). V lost 1 base, J lost 0 bases, and 13 bases lay in between. Per germline, CDR1 SGHRS and CDR2 YFSETQ. This CDR3 is 17 amino acids long. The CDR3 DNA follows: TGCGCCAGCAGCTTGCTGGTGCGGGGCCCGAACACCGGGGAGCTGTTTTTT. Protein: CASSLLVRGPNTGELFF.